The clone carrying this T cell receptor (beta chain) was seen only a few times. MiXCR, run by TCRdb on the 5' RACE reads, gives a single entry per CDR3 protein. The sample shows about 85,000 distinct CDR3 sequences, roughly 15% of them seen only once. These data belong to a study of T cells after yellow fever vaccination. The germline V gene has CDR1 MNHEY and CDR2 SVGAGI. The CDR3 is 15 amino acids. The V gene end was trimmed by 5 bases and the J gene end by 0 bases; junction bases not matched to a gene: 5. This rearrangement joins TRBV6-5 to TRBJ2-3, with 7 bases matching TRBD1. This clonotype originated in a man aged 18 to 29 who received the YFV17D yellow fever vaccine. The sequences come from CD8+ T cells not binding an NS4B(214-222) dextramer, sorted from PBMCs, collected less than 25 days after the first yellow fever vaccination. The CDR3, as DNA: TGTGCCAGCAGTACTACAGGGGCTAGCACAGATACGCAGTATTTT. It translates to CASSTTGASTDTQYF.